Each of the 10 T cell receptor beta chains below was sequenced from the same sample in a study of T cell responses to AZD1222 COVID-19 vaccine. Measured with immunoSEQ multiplex PCR; TCRdb has only the in-frame clones, and not every one. The sample gives about 87,000 clones, about 90% of which show up once; over 7.5% is in the top ten. The material sequenced was peripheral blood, taken on day 0 of AZD1222 vaccination. Receptors were obtained from an adult in good health.

V usage is TRBV6-1 and J usage is TRBJ2-1, with 14 bases matching TRBD2. V gave up 0 bases and J gave up 0 bases; unmatched junction bases: 7. The CDR3 extends over 20 amino acids. The germline V gene encodes CDR1 MNHNS and CDR2 SASEGT. The chain's CDR3 is CASSEAMGLAGAGSYNEQFF. CDR3 DNA sequence: TGTGCCAGCAGTGAAGCGATGGGACTAGCGGGGGCCGGCTCCTACAATGAGCAGTTCTTC.

This clone was detected only once. V and J are TRBV30 and TRBJ1-2; the match to TRBD1 covers 7 bases. The V gene end was trimmed by 5 bases and the J gene end by 8 bases; junction bases not matched to a gene: 5. Germline V lookup: CDR1 GTSNPN, CDR2 SVGIG (reference sequence). The CDR3 is 11 amino acids. The CDR3 is CAWDREEGYTF. CDR3 nucleotide sequence: TGTGCCTGGGACAGGGAGGAGGGCTACACCTTC. Supplemented by reference TRBV30 and TRBJ1-2, the full variable domain reads SQTIHQWPATLVQPVGSPLSLECTVEGTSNPNLYWYRQAAGRGLQLLFYSVGIGQISSEVPQNLSASRPQDRQFILSSKKLLLSDSGFYLCAWDREEGYTFGSGTRLTVV.

Notes on this clone: The sample holds other DNA sequences that translate to the same CDR3. The chain couples TRBV27 to TRBJ1-4; D might be TRBD1 (5 bases). Trimming pared 5 bases from V and 8 bases from J, leaving 12 bases between. The CDR3 covers 13 residues. Germline V lookup: CDR1 MNHEY, CDR2 SMNVEV (reference sequence). CDR3 in amino acids: CASSLQGSEKLFF. DNA of the CDR3: TGTGCCAGCAGTCTCCAGGGCTCAGAAAAACTGTTTTTT.

This chain connects TRBV29-1 to TRBJ2-7, with D possibly being TRBD1 or TRBD2 (5 bases each). The CDR3 length is 15 residues. Germline V gives CDR1 SQVTM, CDR2 ANQGSEA. The V end lost 0 bases, the J end lost 2 bases, and 14 bases lay between the germline ends. The CDR3: CSVEEPGTVPYEQYF. As DNA, the CDR3 is TGCAGCGTTGAAGAGCCCGGGACCGTCCCCTACGAGCAGTACTTC.

The V and J genes are TRBV5-1 and TRBJ1-3, with a tentative D call TRBD1 (6 bases). Trimming took off 3 bases at V and 4 bases at J, with 14 bases between the two ends. This CDR3 comprises 15 residues. Germline CDR1 is SGHRS and CDR2 is YFSETQ. The CDR3 bases are TGCGCCAGCAGCTGGCAGGGGCAGTCGGGAAACACCATATATTTT. Residues: CASSWQGQSGNTIYF.

This sequence joins TRBV27 and TRBJ2-1, with D tentatively TRBD1 (6 bases). The V gene's germline CDR1 is MNHEY and CDR2 SMNVEV (reference sequence). With 5 bases removed from V and 5 bases from J, the gap between germline ends came to 10 bases. This CDR3 comprises 13 residues. Here the CDR3 reads CASSTGLNNEQFF. In DNA form, the CDR3 reads TGTGCCAGCAGTACAGGGTTAAACAATGAGCAGTTCTTC.

The genes are TRBV29-1 and TRBJ1-1; D is unresolved. The length of the CDR3 is 15 residues. Deletions cut 6 bases from V and 2 bases from J, with 19 bases between. CDR1 and CDR2 from the germline V gene are SQVTM and ANQGSEA. CDR3 sequence (DNA): TGCAGCGTCCTAACAACCACACGGAGCAACACTGAAGCTTTCTTT. It is translated as CSVLTTTRSNTEAFF.

V and J are TRBV5-3 and TRBJ1-6; D perhaps matches TRBD1 (5 bases). TRBV5-3 is an open reading frame, and its role is uncertain. Trimming shortened V by 1 base and J by 0 bases, and 20 bases separated the two germline ends. The CDR3 is 20 amino acids. In nucleotides, the CDR3 is TGTGCCAGAAGCTTGAGGGGACTGCGGGGTCTAAGCTCCTATAATTCACCCCTCCACTTT. Residues: CARSLRGLRGLSSYNSPLHF.

The J gene is TRBJ1-2, the V gene TRBV5-1, with D possibly being TRBD1 (5 bases). Trimming stripped 0 bases from V and 6 bases from J, with 15 bases between. Germline CDR1 is SGHRS and CDR2 is YFSETQ. The CDR3 contains 15 residues. The CDR3, as DNA: TGCGCCAGCAGCTTGGCCAGGCAGGGTCTCGATGGCTACACCTTC. Translation gives CASSLARQGLDGYTF.

The chain is built from TRBV9 and TRBJ1-6; 7 bases align to TRBD1. V dropped 3 bases and J dropped 5; count of bases not matched to a gene: 5. Germline V CDR1 and CDR2: SGDLS, YYNGEE. The CDR3 runs 15 residues. CDR3 region: CASSDGQADNSPLHF. In DNA, the CDR3 is TGTGCCAGCAGCGATGGACAGGCAGATAATTCACCCCTCCACTTT.